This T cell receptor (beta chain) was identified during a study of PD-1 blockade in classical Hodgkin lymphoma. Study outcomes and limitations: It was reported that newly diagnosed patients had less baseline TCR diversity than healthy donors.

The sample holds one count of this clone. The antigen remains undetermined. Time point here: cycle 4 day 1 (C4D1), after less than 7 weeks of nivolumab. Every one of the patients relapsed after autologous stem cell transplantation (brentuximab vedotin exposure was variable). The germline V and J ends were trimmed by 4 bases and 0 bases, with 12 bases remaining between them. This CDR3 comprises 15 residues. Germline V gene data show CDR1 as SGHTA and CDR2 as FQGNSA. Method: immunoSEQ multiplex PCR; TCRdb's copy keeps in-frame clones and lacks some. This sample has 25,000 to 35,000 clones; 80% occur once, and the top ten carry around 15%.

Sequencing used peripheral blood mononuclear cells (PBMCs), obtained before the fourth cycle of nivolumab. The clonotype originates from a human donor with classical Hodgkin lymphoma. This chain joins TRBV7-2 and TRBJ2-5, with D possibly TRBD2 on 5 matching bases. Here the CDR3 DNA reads TGTGCCAGCAGCTCGAAGCGGAGCTACCAAGAGACCCAGTACTTC. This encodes CASSSKRSYQETQYF.